The source of this T cell receptor (beta chain) is a study of beta chain features in type 1 diabetes. V was shortened by 3 bases and J by 8 bases, with 20 bases between the two germline ends. The germline V gene has CDR1 LNHDA and CDR2 SQIVND (reference sequence). The CDR3 runs to 16 residues. The table lists this clone with a few counts. Expressed TCRB transcripts were sequenced because the entire RNA isolate underwent reverse transcription. Only in-frame clones appear in the TCRdb table, and some are missing; sequencing was by immunoSEQ multiplex PCR. The sample includes some 900,000 clones, about a sixth of them seen just once.

The source material was naive CD4+ T cells from blood. This TCR was sampled from a woman aged 18-30 years in good health. The gene calls are TRBV19 and TRBJ2-1; either TRBD1 or TRBD2 may fit D (7 bases each). This CDR3 is CASSIQARGGVHEQFF. CDR3 nucleotides: TGTGCCAGTAGTATTCAGGCCAGGGGGGGAGTGCATGAGCAGTTCTTC.